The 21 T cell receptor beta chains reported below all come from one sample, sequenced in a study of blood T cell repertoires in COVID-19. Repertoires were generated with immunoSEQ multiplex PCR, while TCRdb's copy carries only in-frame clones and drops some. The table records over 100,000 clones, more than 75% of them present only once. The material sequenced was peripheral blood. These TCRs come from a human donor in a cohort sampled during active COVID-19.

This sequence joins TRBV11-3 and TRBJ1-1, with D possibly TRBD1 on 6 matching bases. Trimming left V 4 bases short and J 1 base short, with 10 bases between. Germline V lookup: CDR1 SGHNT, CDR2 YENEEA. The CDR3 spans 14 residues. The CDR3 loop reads CASSYNRENTEAFF. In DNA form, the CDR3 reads TGTGCCAGCAGCTACAACAGGGAGAACACTGAAGCTTTCTTT.

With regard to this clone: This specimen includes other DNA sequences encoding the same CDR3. CDR3 in DNA: TGTGCCAGCTCACCTGACAGGGGGAACACTGAAGCTTTCTTT. Translating gives CASSPDRGNTEAFF. The chain links TRBV18 to TRBJ1-1, with TRBD1 identical over 8 bases. Per germline, CDR1 KGHSH and CDR2 LQKENI. Trimming took 3 bases from V and 1 from J; bases not matched to a gene: 1. The CDR3 runs 14 residues.

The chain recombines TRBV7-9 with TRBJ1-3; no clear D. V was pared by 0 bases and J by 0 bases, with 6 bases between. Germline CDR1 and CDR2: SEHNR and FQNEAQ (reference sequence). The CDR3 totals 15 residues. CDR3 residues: CASSLAGSSGNTIYF. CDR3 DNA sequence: TGTGCCAGCAGCTTAGCTGGCAGCTCTGGAAACACCATATATTTT. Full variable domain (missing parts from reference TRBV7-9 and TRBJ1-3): DTGVSQNPRHKITKRGQNVTFRCDPISEHNRLYWYRQTLGQGPEFLTYFQNEAQLEKSRLLSDRFSAERPKGSFSTLEIQRTEQGDSAMYLCASSLAGSSGNTIYFGEGSWLTVV.

The CDR3 sequence: CASSSPGLASTDTQYF. Written as DNA, the CDR3 is TGTGCCAGCAGCTCTCCGGGACTAGCGAGCACAGATACGCAGTATTTT. The V call is TRBV28, the J call TRBJ2-3, with 10 bases aligning to TRBD2. Per germline, CDR1 MDHEN and CDR2 SYDVKM. The CDR3 has 16 residues. The junction had 6 bases not matched to a gene; V was cut back by 6 bases and J by 0 bases.

This CDR3 is CALGRGAMGEQFF. For the CDR3, the DNA is TGTGCCCTAGGCCGGGGGGCGATGGGTGAGCAGTTCTTC. The chain combines TRBV10-3 with TRBJ2-1, with TRBD2 as a possible D gene (7 bases). The V gene's germline CDR1 is ENHRY and CDR2 SYGVKD. CDR3 length: 13 residues. Trimming stripped 11 bases from V and 9 bases from J, with 20 bases between.

The CDR3 DNA follows: TGTGCCAGCAGTGTATCGGGAGGGAACTATGGCTACACCTTC. Translated, it gives CASSVSGGNYGYTF. This chain connects TRBV6-4 to TRBJ1-2; the D is unclear. Germline loops: CDR1 MRHNA, CDR2 SNTAGT. The CDR3 consists of 14 residues. Trimming took 4 bases from V and 2 from J, leaving 11 bases between them.

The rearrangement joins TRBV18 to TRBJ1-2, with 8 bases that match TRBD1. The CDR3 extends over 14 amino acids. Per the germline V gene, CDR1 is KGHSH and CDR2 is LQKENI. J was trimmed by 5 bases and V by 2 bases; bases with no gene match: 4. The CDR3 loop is CASSPNRGEYGYTF. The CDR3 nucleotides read TGTGCCAGCTCACCAAACAGGGGGGAGTATGGCTACACCTTC.

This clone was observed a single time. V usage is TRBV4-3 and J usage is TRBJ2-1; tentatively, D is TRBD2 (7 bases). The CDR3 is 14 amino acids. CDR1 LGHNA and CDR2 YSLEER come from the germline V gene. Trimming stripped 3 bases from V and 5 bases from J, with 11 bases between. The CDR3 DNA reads TGCGCCAGCAGCCAGGGGGGGGGCCACAATGAGCAGTTCTTC. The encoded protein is CASSQGGGHNEQFF.

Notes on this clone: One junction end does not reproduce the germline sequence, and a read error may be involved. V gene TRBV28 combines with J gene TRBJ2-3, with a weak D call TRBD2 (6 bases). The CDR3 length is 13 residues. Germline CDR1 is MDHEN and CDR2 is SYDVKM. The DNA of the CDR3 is TGTGCCAGCAGTTTTAGGCGGGACTCCTTTAGAAGTTTT. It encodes CASSFRRDSFRSF.

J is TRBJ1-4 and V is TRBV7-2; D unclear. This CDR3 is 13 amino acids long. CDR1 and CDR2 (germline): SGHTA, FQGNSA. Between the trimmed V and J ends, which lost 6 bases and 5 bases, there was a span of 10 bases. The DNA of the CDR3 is TGTGCCAGCAGTTCGGACTTCAATGAAAAACTGTTTTTT. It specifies CASSSDFNEKLFF.

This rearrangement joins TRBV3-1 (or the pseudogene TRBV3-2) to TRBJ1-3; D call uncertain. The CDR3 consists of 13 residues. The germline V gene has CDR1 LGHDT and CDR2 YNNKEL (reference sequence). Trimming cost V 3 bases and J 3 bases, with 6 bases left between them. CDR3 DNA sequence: TGTGCCAGCAGCCACCGGGGTGGAAACACCATATATTTT. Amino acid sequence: CASSHRGGNTIYF.

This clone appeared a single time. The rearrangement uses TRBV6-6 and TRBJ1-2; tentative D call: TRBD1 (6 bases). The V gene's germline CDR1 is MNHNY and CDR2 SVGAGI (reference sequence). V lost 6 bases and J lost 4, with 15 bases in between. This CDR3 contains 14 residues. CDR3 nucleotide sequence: TGTGCCAGCAGCGAATCAGGGGCCGGCTATGGCTACACCTTC. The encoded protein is CASSESGAGYGYTF.

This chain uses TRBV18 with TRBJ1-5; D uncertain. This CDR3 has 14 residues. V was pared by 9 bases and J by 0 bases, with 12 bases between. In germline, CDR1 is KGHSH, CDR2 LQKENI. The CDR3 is CASSTENSNQPQHF. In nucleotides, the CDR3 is TGTGCCAGTTCCACAGAGAATAGCAATCAGCCCCAGCATTTT. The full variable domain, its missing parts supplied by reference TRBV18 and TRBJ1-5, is NAGVMQNPRHLVRRRGQEARLRCSPMKGHSHVYWYRQLPEEGLKFMVYLQKENIIDESGMPKERFSAEFPKEGPSILRIQQVVRGDSAAYFCASSTENSNQPQHFGDGTRLSIL.

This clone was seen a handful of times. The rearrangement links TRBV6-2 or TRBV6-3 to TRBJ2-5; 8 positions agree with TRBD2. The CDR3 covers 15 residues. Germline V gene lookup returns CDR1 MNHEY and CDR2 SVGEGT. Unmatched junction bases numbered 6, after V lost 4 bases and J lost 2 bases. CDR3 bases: TGTGCCAGCAGTTGGGGGAAGCGGGAGCAAGAGACCCAGTACTTC. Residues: CASSWGKREQETQYF.

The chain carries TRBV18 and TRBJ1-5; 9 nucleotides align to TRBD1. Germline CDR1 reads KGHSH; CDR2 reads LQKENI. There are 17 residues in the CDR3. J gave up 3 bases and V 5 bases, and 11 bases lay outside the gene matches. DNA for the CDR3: TGTGCCAGCTCATACACAGGGGGCGCGTCATCCAATCAGCCCCAGCATTTT. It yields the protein CASSYTGGASSNQPQHF.

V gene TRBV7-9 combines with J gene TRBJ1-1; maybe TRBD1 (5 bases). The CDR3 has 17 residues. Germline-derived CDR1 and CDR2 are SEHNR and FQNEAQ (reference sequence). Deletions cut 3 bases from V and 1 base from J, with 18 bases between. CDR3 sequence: CASSLWGQGRGNTEAFF. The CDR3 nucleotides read TGTGCCAGCAGCTTGTGGGGCCAGGGTCGAGGGAACACTGAAGCTTTCTTT.

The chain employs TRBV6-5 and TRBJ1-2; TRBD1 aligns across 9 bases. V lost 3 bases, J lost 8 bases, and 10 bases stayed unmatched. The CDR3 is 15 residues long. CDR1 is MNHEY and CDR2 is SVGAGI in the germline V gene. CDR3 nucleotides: TGTGCCAGCAGTTATTCCCGGGACAGGGTAGGCGGCTACACCTTC. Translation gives CASSYSRDRVGGYTF.

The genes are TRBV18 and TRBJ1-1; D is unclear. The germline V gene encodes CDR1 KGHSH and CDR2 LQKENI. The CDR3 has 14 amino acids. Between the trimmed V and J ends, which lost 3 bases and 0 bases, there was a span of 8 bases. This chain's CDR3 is CASSPLQVNTEAFF. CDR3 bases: TGTGCCAGCTCACCTCTTCAGGTGAACACTGAAGCTTTCTTT. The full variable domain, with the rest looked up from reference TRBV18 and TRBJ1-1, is NAGVMQNPRHLVRRRGQEARLRCSPMKGHSHVYWYRQLPEEGLKFMVYLQKENIIDESGMPKERFSAEFPKEGPSILRIQQVVRGDSAAYFCASSPLQVNTEAFFGQGTRLTVV.

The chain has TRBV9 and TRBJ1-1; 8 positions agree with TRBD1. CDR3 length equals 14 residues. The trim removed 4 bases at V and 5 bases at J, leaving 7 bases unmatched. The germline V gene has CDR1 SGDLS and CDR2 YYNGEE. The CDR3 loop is CASSPDRGRTEAFF. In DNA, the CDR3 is TGTGCCAGCAGCCCCGACAGGGGTCGGACTGAAGCTTTCTTT.

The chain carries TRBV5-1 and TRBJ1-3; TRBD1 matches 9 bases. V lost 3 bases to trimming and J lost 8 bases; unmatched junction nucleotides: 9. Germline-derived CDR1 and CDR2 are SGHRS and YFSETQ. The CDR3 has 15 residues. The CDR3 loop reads CASSWTGDIRDTIYF. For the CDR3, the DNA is TGCGCCAGCAGCTGGACAGGGGACATTCGGGACACCATATATTTT.

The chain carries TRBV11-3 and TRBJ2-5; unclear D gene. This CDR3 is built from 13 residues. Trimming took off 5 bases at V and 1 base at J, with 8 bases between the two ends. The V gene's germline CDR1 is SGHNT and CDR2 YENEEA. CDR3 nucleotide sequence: TGTGCCAGCAGCCCTGGGCCCCAAGAGACCCAGTACTTC. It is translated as CASSPGPQETQYF.